The 3 T cell receptor beta chains given below trace back to one sample, sequenced in a study of metastatic and nonmetastatic thyroid tumors. No patient had received any treatment before thyroid surgery. TCRdb reassembled clones from the PCR reads with MiXCR. The sample lists approximately 37,000 clones; 20% to 25% were seen once. The material sequenced was tumor tissue. These receptors were taken from a male donor with papillary thyroid cancer or a benign thyroid nodule (not recorded which). Some clones in this sample may be carry-over from other donors' samples.

The rearrangement links TRBV27 to TRBJ2-7; TRBD1 or TRBD2 may be the D gene (5 bases each). The germline V gene encodes CDR1 MNHEY and CDR2 SMNVEV (reference sequence). CDR3 length: 14 amino acids. Between the trimmed V and J ends, which lost 5 bases and 4 bases, there was a span of 15 bases. The CDR3 nucleotides are TGTGCCAGCAGTGCCGGGACCCAGAATTACGAGCAGTACTTC. It encodes CASSAGTQNYEQYF.

This clone was detected many times. The chain couples TRBV6-1 to TRBJ1-5; no reliable D call. The CDR3 contains 13 residues. V was shortened by 6 bases and J by 0 bases, with 6 bases between the two germline ends. Per the germline V gene, CDR1 is MNHNS and CDR2 is SASEGT. The CDR3, as DNA: TGTGCCAGCAGCCCATATAGCAATCAGCCCCAGCATTTT. It codes for CASSPYSNQPQHF.

This clone was seen a handful of times. This may be a read error, as it is one base from a much larger clone. The chain is built from TRBV5-4 and TRBJ2-2; D is perhaps TRBD1 (6 bases). CDR3 length equals 13 residues. Germline CDR1 and CDR2: SGHNT and YYREEE (reference sequence). CDR3 region: CASRTGNTGELSF. CDR3 coding DNA: TGTGCCAGCAGGACAGGAAACACCGGGGAGCTGTCTTTT.